The source of this T cell receptor beta chain is a study of blood T cell repertoires in COVID-19. In the original processing: Estimates of nucleated cell counts were drawn from the amplification of reference gene primers. TCRdb keeps only in-frame clones here, not all; method: immunoSEQ multiplex PCR. That table gives V, J and clone size, and the DNA gave D and trimming. The sample records 180,000 or so clones, around 85% being singletons. V lost 3 bases, J lost 9 bases, and 13 bases stayed unmatched. Germline V gene lookup returns CDR1 SQVTM and CDR2 ANQGSEA. The CDR3 contains 17 residues. This TCR was recovered from a man aged 55-75 years with acute or convalescent COVID-19. Sequenced sample: peripheral blood. The rearrangement uses TRBV29-1 and TRBJ2-3, with TRBD2 identical over 15 bases. CDR3 in amino acids: CSVDRTSGRATIGTQYF. CDR3 coding DNA: TGCAGCGTTGATCGGACTAGCGGGAGGGCCACGATAGGGACGCAGTATTTT.